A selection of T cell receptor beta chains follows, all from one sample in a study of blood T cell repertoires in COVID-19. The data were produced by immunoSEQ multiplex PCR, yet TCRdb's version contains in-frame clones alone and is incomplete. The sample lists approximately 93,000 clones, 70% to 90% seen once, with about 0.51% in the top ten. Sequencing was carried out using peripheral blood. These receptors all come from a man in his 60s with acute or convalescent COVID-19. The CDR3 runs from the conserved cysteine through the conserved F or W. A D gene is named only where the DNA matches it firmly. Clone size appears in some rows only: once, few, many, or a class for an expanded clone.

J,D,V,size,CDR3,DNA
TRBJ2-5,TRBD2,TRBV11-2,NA,CASSLGTSLGETQYF,TGTGCCAGCAGCCTCGGGACTAGCTTAGGAGAGACCCAGTACTTC
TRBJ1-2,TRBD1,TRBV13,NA,CASSLGGRGYYGYTF,TGTGCCAGCAGCCTAGGGGGCAGGGGGTACTATGGCTACACCTTC
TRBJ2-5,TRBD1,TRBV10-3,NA,CAISDKTGGHETQYF,TGTGCCATCAGTGATAAAACAGGGGGCCATGAGACCCAGTACTTC
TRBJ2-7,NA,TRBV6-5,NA,CASGRPNSWAEQYF,TGTGCCAGCGGCCGACCTAACAGCTGGGCCGAGCAGTACTTC
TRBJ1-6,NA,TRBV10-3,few,CAIRRTLDSPLHF,TGTGCCATCCGGAGGACCCTAGATTCACCCCTCCACTTT
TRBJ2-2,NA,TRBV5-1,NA,CASSRTATNTGELFF,TGCGCCAGCAGCCGGACAGCCACGAACACCGGGGAGCTGTTTTTT
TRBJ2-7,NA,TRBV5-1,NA,CASRPWLTGSYEQYF,TGCGCCAGCAGGCCTTGGTTGACAGGCTCCTACGAGCAGTACTTC
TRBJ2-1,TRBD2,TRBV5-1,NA,CASSLLGLAGGLYNEQFF,TGCGCCAGCAGCTTGCTTGGACTAGCGGGGGGGCTCTACAATGAGCAGTTCTTC
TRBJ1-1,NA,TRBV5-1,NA,CASSFQGLRDTEAFF,TGCGCCAGCAGCTTTCAGGGGCTCCGGGACACTGAAGCTTTCTTT
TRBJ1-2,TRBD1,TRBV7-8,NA,CASGQANYGYTF,TGTGCCAGCGGACAGGCTAACTATGGCTACACCTTC
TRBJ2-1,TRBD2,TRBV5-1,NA,CASSFRASGGQDNEQFF,TGCGCCAGCAGCTTTAGGGCTAGCGGGGGCCAGGACAATGAGCAGTTCTTC
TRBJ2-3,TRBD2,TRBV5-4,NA,CASSFGASGSPDTQYF,TGTGCCAGCAGCTTCGGGGCTAGCGGGAGCCCAGATACGCAGTATTTT
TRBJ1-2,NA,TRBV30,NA,CAWSVAQGYGYTF,TGTGCCTGGAGTGTAGCACAGGGCTATGGCTACACCTTC
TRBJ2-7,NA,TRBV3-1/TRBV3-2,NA,CASSRQSYEQYF,TGTGCCAGCAGTCGACAGTCCTACGAGCAGTACTTC
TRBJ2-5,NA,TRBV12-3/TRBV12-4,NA,CASGWAQETQYF,TGTGCCAGCGGCTGGGCCCAAGAGACCCAGTACTTC
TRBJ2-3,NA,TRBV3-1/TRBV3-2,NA,CASSQRSAADTQYF,TGTGCCAGCAGCCAAAGGAGCGCAGCAGATACGCAGTATTTT
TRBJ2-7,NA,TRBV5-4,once,CASSLGARGDTYEQYF,TGTGCCAGCAGCTTGGGGGCTCGCGGGGATACCTACGAGCAGTACTTC
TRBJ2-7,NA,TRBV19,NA,CASSIAGQLYEQYF,TGTGCCAGTAGTATCGCGGGACAGCTCTACGAGCAGTACTTC
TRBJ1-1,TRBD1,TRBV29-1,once,CSGVPGQGWTEAFF,TGCAGCGGTGTGCCGGGACAGGGGTGGACTGAAGCTTTCTTT
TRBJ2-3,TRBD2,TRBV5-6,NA,CASSPGLAGGSDTQYF,TGTGCCAGCAGCCCCGGACTAGCGGGTGGATCAGATACGCAGTATTTT
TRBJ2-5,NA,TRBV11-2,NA,CASSLRSETQYF,TGTGCCAGCAGCTTACGGAGCGAGACCCAGTACTTC
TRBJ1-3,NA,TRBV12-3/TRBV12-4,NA,CASSLEGNTIYF,TGTGCCAGCAGTTTGGAGGGAAACACCATATATTTT
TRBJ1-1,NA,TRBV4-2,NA,CASSQEPGMRTEAFF,TGTGCCAGCAGCCAAGAACCGGGGATGAGGACTGAAGCTTTCTTT
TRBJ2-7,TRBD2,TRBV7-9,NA,CASSRLAGGSYEQYF,TGTGCCAGCAGCCGACTAGCGGGAGGTTCTTACGAGCAGTACTTC
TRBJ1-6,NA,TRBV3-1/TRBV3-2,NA,CASSPPRINSPLHF,TGTGCCAGCAGCCCCCCGCGGATTAATTCACCCCTCCACTTT
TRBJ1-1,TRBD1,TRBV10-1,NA,CASSPGQGMNTEAFF,TGCGCCAGCAGTCCGGGACAGGGGATGAACACTGAAGCTTTCTTT
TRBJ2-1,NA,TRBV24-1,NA,CATSDPTPDSDEQFF,TGTGCCACCAGTGACCCAACTCCGGACAGCGATGAGCAGTTCTTC
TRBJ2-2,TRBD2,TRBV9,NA,CATVPSGGAPNTGELFF,TGTGCCACCGTTCCGAGCGGGGGGGCCCCGAACACCGGGGAGCTGTTTTTT
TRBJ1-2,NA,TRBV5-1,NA,CASSYRQAESNYGYTF,TGCGCCAGCAGCTATAGACAGGCTGAATCTAACTATGGCTACACCTTC
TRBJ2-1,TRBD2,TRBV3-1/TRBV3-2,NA,CASSQDLRAGGVFF,TGTGCCAGCAGCCAAGATCTGAGAGCGGGAGGCGTTTTCTTC
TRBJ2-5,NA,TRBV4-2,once,CASSQAVGRGQETQYF,TGTGCCAGCAGCCAAGCAGTGGGTCGAGGCCAAGAGACCCAGTACTTC
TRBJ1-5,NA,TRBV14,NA,CASSQGGASNQPQHF,TGTGCCAGCAGCCAGGGGGGGGCGAGCAATCAGCCCCAGCATTTT
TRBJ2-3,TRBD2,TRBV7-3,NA,CASSLGLAGGTDTQYF,TGTGCCAGCAGCTTAGGGTTAGCGGGGGGCACAGATACGCAGTATTTT
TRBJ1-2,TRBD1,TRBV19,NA,CASSPPPGGDGYTF,TGTGCCAGTAGTCCACCCCCAGGGGGCGATGGCTACACCTTC
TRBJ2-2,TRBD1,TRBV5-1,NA,CASREWTGETGELFF,TGCGCCAGCAGAGAGTGGACAGGGGAGACCGGGGAGCTGTTTTTT
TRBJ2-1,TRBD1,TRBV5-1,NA,CASSQQGAYNEQFF,TGCGCCAGCAGCCAACAGGGGGCCTACAATGAGCAGTTCTTC
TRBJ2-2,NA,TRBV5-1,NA,CATTTGTFNTGELFF,TGCGCCACCACGACCGGGACTTTTAACACCGGGGAGCTGTTTTTT
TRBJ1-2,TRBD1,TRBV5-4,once,CASSLPGQGYGYTF,TGTGCCAGCAGCCTACCGGGACAGGGCTATGGCTACACCTTC
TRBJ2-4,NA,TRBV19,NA,CASSIPSGAGAKNIQYF,TGTGCCAGTAGTATCCCCTCAGGAGCGGGTGCCAAAAACATTCAGTACTTC
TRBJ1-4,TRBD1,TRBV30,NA,CAWSVGTGGGEKLFF,TGTGCCTGGAGTGTCGGGACAGGGGGCGGTGAAAAACTGTTTTTT